This TCR beta chain emerged from a study of radiation and T cells in renal cell carcinoma. The data were produced by immunoSEQ multiplex PCR, yet TCRdb's version contains in-frame clones alone and is incomplete. The table has 70,000 to 95,000 clones, approximately 83% seen once; the top ten hold 5% to 6.5%. The CDR3 is 11 amino acids. With 9 bases clipped from V and 4 bases from J, the junction kept 1 base outside the gene matches. Germline V CDR1 and CDR2: SEHNR, FQNEAQ (reference sequence). Time point in this sample: baseline pretreatment blood. Treatment denoted: 15 Gy SBRT to primary tumor, nephrectomy 4 weeks later. Clear cell pathology was present in this patient's renal cell carcinoma. Study-level results: In blood, top tumor clones expanded by 2 weeks, shrinking by 4.

As regards this clone: Its antigen is unidentified.

Source: blood, taken from a patient whose treatment included radiotherapy and nephrectomy. The chain uses TRBV7-9 and TRBJ2-3, with 7 bases aligning to TRBD2. This TCR derives from a man in his fifties or sixties with renal cell carcinoma. The CDR3 nucleotides read TGTGCCAGTGCGGGGGCAGATACGCAGTATTTT. It translates to CASAGADTQYF.